The T cell receptor beta chain under discussion was sequenced for a study of naive and memory T cell subsets. Notes on this clonotype: Its antigen is still unknown.

An equimolar mix of two oligonucleotides served as the beta constant-region primer for TRBC1 and TRBC2. The ligated cDNA underwent four PCR rounds using SP2 and nested alpha and beta constant-region primers. Ligation attached a single-stranded oligonucleotide with a 12-nucleotide UMI and the SP2 primer to the cDNA 3' end. TCRdb reprocessed the UMI-ligation and nested PCR reads via MiXCR and lists one record per CDR3 protein. Of around 140,000 distinct CDR3 sequences in the sample, about 20% are singletons; the top ten hold less than 0.13%. CDR3 length: 17 amino acids. The germline V gene has CDR1 MNHNS and CDR2 SASEGT. V lost 6 bases to trimming and J lost 6 bases; unmatched junction nucleotides: 11. Broader study findings: Especially in CD8 cells, naive repertoires contained a few larger clonotypes, possibly CD45RA-re-expressing memory cells. Clonotypes are single alpha or beta chains, not paired receptors. TCR counts from RNA may reflect activation-linked expression changes.

Sequenced: naive CD4+ T cells from blood. The chain is built from TRBV6-1 and TRBJ2-2; 12 positions match TRBD2. The TCR sequence derives from a human donor in good health. DNA of the CDR3: TGTGCCAGCAGGTCCCTAGCGGGAGGGCCCCTACCCGGGGAGCTGTTTTTT. It codes for CASRSLAGGPLPGELFF.